This T cell receptor (beta chain) emerged from a study of blood T cells in healthy people across ages. This clonotype was detected a few times. Primed by a sample-barcoded 5' primer and a J-beta primer mix, a second PCR proceeded for 7 to 11 cycles. One entry per CDR3 protein, called by TCRdb with MiXCR from the 5' RACE reads. The sample shows roughly 1,800,000 distinct CDR3 sequences, less than 50% of them seen only once. The V end lost 0 bases, the J end lost 4 bases, and 7 bases lay between the germline ends. The germline gives CDR1 SGHNT, CDR2 YYREEE (reference sequence). The CDR3 is 13 amino acids.

The specimen was blood. The clonotype originates from a woman aged 40 to 50 in good health. The rearrangement uses TRBV5-4 and TRBJ1-1; D not resolved. In DNA, the CDR3 is TGTGCCAGCAGCTTGGTATCTGGCACTGAAGCTTTCTTT. It translates to CASSLVSGTEAFF.